This T cell receptor (beta chain) is drawn from a study of cytomegalovirus exposure and HLA in healthy donors. Findings and caveats of the study: TCR sequences were mostly rare, though some public TCRs occurred in many donors. The authors excluded some V segments, including TRBV6-2 and TRBV6-3, as indistinguishable. Later work associated 17,000 or so TCR beta sequences with HLA alleles at 0.05 false discovery rate.

J was trimmed by 3 bases and V by 4 bases; bases with no gene match: 8. The V gene's germline CDR1 is SEHNR and CDR2 FQNEAQ (reference sequence). The CDR3 sequence is 16 residues long. Primers for the PCR totalled 60 Vbeta and 13 Jbeta. Measured with immunoSEQ multiplex PCR; TCRdb has only the in-frame clones, and not every one. Among about 150,000 clones listed, approximately 83% were seen once. Details on this clone: As yet, its antigen is unknown.

The sequencing sample was made of PBMCs. The clonotype was recovered from a woman aged 40 to 50 in good health and CMV-seronegative. The chain links TRBV7-9 to TRBJ2-7, with 11 bases fitting TRBD1. CDR3 nucleotide sequence: TGTGCCAGCAGCTCGCCCGGGACAGGGGGGTACTACGAGCAGTACTTC. Amino acids: CASSSPGTGGYYEQYF. The full variable domain, with the rest looked up from reference TRBV7-9 and TRBJ2-7, is DTGVSQNPRHKITKRGQNVTFRCDPISEHNRLYWYRQTLGQGPEFLTYFQNEAQLEKSRLLSDRFSAERPKGSFSTLEIQRTEQGDSAMYLCASSSPGTGGYYEQYFGPGTRLTVT.